This T cell receptor beta chain emerged from a study of blood T cell repertoires in COVID-19. The CDR3 sequence is 16 residues long. V shed 0 bases, J shed 7 bases, and the junction held 9 bases outside the gene matches. CDR1 and CDR2 (germline): SGDLS, YYNGEE. Using immunoSEQ multiplex PCR, the repertoire was profiled, and TCRdb retains in-frame clones only, with some absent. The data contain about 160,000 clones, about nine tenths of them singletons. This receptor was obtained from a woman aged 55-69 years with active or convalescent COVID-19. The rearrangement links TRBV9 to TRBJ1-4; the match to TRBD1 covers 7 bases. Input material: peripheral blood. In nucleotides, the CDR3 is TGTGCCAGCAGCGTAGGATTAGGGACAGCTGGTGAAAAACTGTTTTTT. Its protein product is CASSVGLGTAGEKLFF.